These 15 T cell receptor beta chains share one sample of origin, sequenced in a study of neurological immune-mediated disorders. TCRdb independently ran MiXCR on the 5' RACE reads; one entry per CDR3 protein. The sample lists around 60,000 distinct CDR3 sequences, approximately 3.1% occurring once. Material for sequencing was PBMCs. Receptor source: a woman aged 55 to 70 with multiple sclerosis.

This clonotype has a count of ten or more. The V and J genes are TRBV20-1 and TRBJ1-1; maybe TRBD1 (5 bases). Germline loops: CDR1 DFQATT, CDR2 SNEGSKA (reference sequence). This CDR3 has 13 amino acids. Trimming took 7 bases from V and 0 from J, leaving 12 bases between them. This CDR3 is CSDRGALNTEAFF. DNA for the CDR3: TGCAGTGACCGCGGGGCTTTGAACACTGAAGCTTTCTTT.

This clonotype was recorded at least ten times. The chain links TRBV29-1 to TRBJ1-1; 7 bases are a match to TRBD1. Germline CDR1 reads SQVTM; CDR2 reads ANQGSEA. J gave up 8 bases and V 5 bases, and 11 bases lay outside the gene matches. The CDR3 is 13 amino acids. The CDR3 here is CSVYNRGLIEAFF. CDR3 DNA sequence: TGCAGCGTTTACAACAGGGGACTAATCGAAGCTTTCTTT.

This clonotype was recorded at least ten times. V and J are TRBV28 and TRBJ2-5, with 7 positions matching TRBD1. Germline V gene lookup returns CDR1 MDHEN and CDR2 SYDVKM. The J segment lost 0 bases and the V segment lost 2 bases, leaving 12 bases of the junction unmatched. The CDR3 runs to 18 residues. CDR3 in DNA: TGTGCCAGCAGTTTAGATGTGGTGACAGGGTTTTACCAAGAGACCCAGTACTTC. Amino acid sequence: CASSLDVVTGFYQETQYF.

This clonotype has a count of ten or more. The rearrangement links TRBV12-3 or TRBV12-4 to TRBJ1-5; D is perhaps TRBD1 (5 bases). Between the trimmed V and J ends, which lost 3 bases and 11 bases, there was a span of 17 bases. This CDR3 comprises 14 residues. CDR3 in amino acids: CASSFVDSRGAQHF. As DNA, the CDR3 is TGTGCCAGCAGTTTTGTCGACAGTAGAGGCGCCCAGCATTTT.

This clonotype was seen repeatedly, ten times or more. This chain connects TRBV5-1 to TRBJ2-7, with D perhaps matching TRBD2 (6 bases). Germline V CDR1 and CDR2: SGHRS, YFSETQ. The V end was cut by 0 bases, the J end by 2 bases, with 12 bases between. The CDR3 loop spans 15 amino acids. CDR3 loop: CASSLASTRPYEQYF. The DNA for the CDR3 is TGCGCCAGCAGCTTGGCCTCGACTAGACCCTACGAGCAGTACTTC.

This clonotype appeared many times. This rearrangement joins TRBV5-1 to TRBJ2-2; D might be TRBD1 (5 bases). The germline CDR1 and CDR2 sequences are SGHRS and YFSETQ. V lost 0 bases and J 5 bases, leaving 14 bases between the germline ends. The CDR3 has 16 residues. In DNA, the CDR3 is TGCGCCAGCAGCTTGGACGGTCGGCAGGGTACCGGGGAGCTGTTTTTT. Protein product: CASSLDGRQGTGELFF.

This clonotype came up many times. The chain has TRBV7-9 and TRBJ2-2; D might be TRBD2 (5 bases). Germline CDR1 reads SEHNR; CDR2 reads FQNEAQ (reference sequence). V lost 5 bases, J lost 7 bases, and 11 bases lay in between. The CDR3 runs to 13 residues. The CDR3 here is CASSRDRGGELFF. The CDR3 DNA reads TGTGCCAGCAGCCGAGATCGGGGCGGGGAGCTGTTTTTT.

At least ten counts were recorded for this clonotype. The rearrangement joins TRBV5-1 to TRBJ1-1; D is possibly TRBD1 (6 bases). The CDR3 has 14 residues. The germline V gene encodes CDR1 SGHRS and CDR2 YFSETQ. Trimming removed 3 bases from V and 4 bases from J, with 13 bases in between. The CDR3 loop is CASSSKQGFTEAFF. The CDR3 region has the DNA TGCGCCAGCAGCTCGAAACAGGGTTTCACTGAAGCTTTCTTT. Based on the CDR3 plus reference TRBV5-1 and TRBJ1-1, the full variable domain is KAGVTQTPRYLIKTRGQQVTLSCSPISGHRSVSWYQQTPGQGLQFLFEYFSETQRNKGNFPGRFSGRQFSNSRSEMNVSTLELGDSALYLCASSSKQGFTEAFFGQGTRLTVV.

The sample holds many counts of this clonotype. The rearrangement links TRBV6-6 to TRBJ1-3, with 9 bases identical to TRBD1. The CDR3 spans 14 residues. V shed 5 bases, J shed 3 bases, and the junction held 2 bases outside the gene matches. CDR1 and CDR2 from the germline V gene are MNHNY and SVGAGI (reference sequence). The CDR3 DNA sequence: TGTGCCAGCAGTACAGGGGGCGGTGGAAACACCATATATTTT. Translating gives CASSTGGGGNTIYF.

This clonotype has at least ten counts. This rearrangement joins TRBV5-5 to TRBJ1-6; D not resolved. V was shortened by 2 bases and J by 2 bases, with 11 bases between the two germline ends. Germline values: CDR1 SGHKS, CDR2 YYEKEE (reference sequence). The CDR3 length is 16 residues. Here the CDR3 DNA reads TGTGCCAGCAGCTTTAGTCGTACCCCCTATAATTCACCCCTCCACTTT. Its translation: CASSFSRTPYNSPLHF.

This clonotype was seen many times. The J gene is TRBJ1-1, the V gene TRBV12-3 or TRBV12-4; TRBD1 might be the D (6 bases). Trimming stripped 6 bases from V and 10 bases from J, with 15 bases between. The CDR3 has 12 amino acids. CDR3 loop: CASRTLQGRAFF. The DNA of the CDR3 is TGTGCCAGCAGAACCCTACAGGGTAGAGCTTTCTTT.

This clonotype showed up just a few times. A much larger clone is a single base away; this may be a read error. The V call is TRBV24-1, the J call TRBJ2-2; the D is unclear. The CDR3 covers 12 residues. Germline CDR1 and CDR2: KGHDR and SFDVKD. CDR3 coding DNA: TGTGACACCAGTGATTCGGTCGGGGAGCTGTTTTTT. Translated, it gives CDTSDSVGELFF.

The sample holds many counts of this clonotype. The chain recombines TRBV5-1 with TRBJ2-7, with D unresolved. The CDR3 runs 12 residues. Germline CDR1 and CDR2: SGHRS and YFSETQ. V lost 5 bases to trimming and J lost 3 bases, with 9 bases between them. CDR3 sequence reads: CASRNSIYEQYF. In nucleotides, the CDR3 is TGCGCCAGCAGGAATAGCATCTACGAGCAGTACTTC.

This clonotype was seen at least ten times. The V gene is TRBV5-1, the J gene TRBJ2-7; D is unclear. This CDR3 region has 16 residues. The V end lost 0 bases, the J end lost 2 bases, and 15 bases lay between the germline ends. Germline CDR1 and CDR2: SGHRS and YFSETQ. DNA for the CDR3: TGCGCCAGCAGCTTGGCCGACAAAGGTAAAACCTACGAGCAGTACTTC. Its protein is CASSLADKGKTYEQYF. Looking up the rest from reference TRBV5-1 and TRBJ2-7 gives the full variable domain: KAGVTQTPRYLIKTRGQQVTLSCSPISGHRSVSWYQQTPGQGLQFLFEYFSETQRNKGNFPGRFSGRQFSNSRSEMNVSTLELGDSALYLCASSLADKGKTYEQYFGPGTRLTVT.

In its sample, this clonotype was seen many times. The rearrangement joins TRBV7-9 to TRBJ2-7; no firm D call. With 7 bases removed from V and 4 bases from J, the gap between germline ends came to 17 bases. In germline, CDR1 is SEHNR, CDR2 FQNEAQ (reference sequence). CDR3 length: 14 residues. CDR3 sequence reads: CASTSWGLSYEQYF. DNA for the CDR3: TGTGCCAGCACCTCTTGGGGTTTGTCGTACGAGCAGTACTTC.